A single sample is the source of the 31 T cell receptor beta chains below, sequenced in a study of T-cell reconstitution after alpha-beta-depleted transplantation in children. TCRbeta library construction was performed incorporating unique molecular identifiers. Each CDR3 protein is one row after TCRdb ran MiXCR on the PCR reads. The sample holds some 550,000 distinct CDR3 sequences, roughly 23% seen once. This material consisted of PBMCs, mostly from graft donor cells, taken 360 days after TCRalphabeta/CD19-depleted stem cell transplant. These receptors were collected from a boy in the first two years of life who had a stem cell transplant for acute myeloid leukemia, so the T cells may come from the graft donor.

This clonotype was seen a few times. V gene TRBV20-1 combines with J gene TRBJ2-5, with 7 bases that match TRBD2. In germline, CDR1 is DFQATT, CDR2 SNEGSKA (reference sequence). The ends lost 0 bases at V and 5 bases at J; junction bases unmatched: 6. CDR3 length: 14 amino acids. CDR3 nucleotide sequence: TGCAGTGCTAGAGATTGGGGGGGAAGGGAGACCCAGTACTTC. Translation gives CSARDWGGRETQYF.

This clonotype was seen a few times. V is TRBV20-1 and J is TRBJ1-5; 8 bases fit TRBD1. The CDR3 consists of 12 residues. Trimming removed 4 bases from V and 5 bases from J; junction bases left unmatched: 1. Germline loops: CDR1 DFQATT, CDR2 SNEGSKA (reference sequence). The CDR3 nucleotides are TGCAGTGCTAAACAGGGGGATCAGCCCCAGCATTTT. Its translation: CSAKQGDQPQHF.

This clonotype was seen many times. The chain links TRBV7-2 to TRBJ2-3; no clear D gene. The CDR3 totals 13 residues. Deletions cut 7 bases from V and 3 bases from J, with 11 bases between. The germline gives CDR1 SGHTA, CDR2 FQGNSA. The chain's CDR3 is CASILVPTDTQYF. DNA of the CDR3: TGTGCCAGCATCCTAGTGCCGACAGATACGCAGTATTTT.

The CDR3 DNA reads TGCAGTGCGGACCTGGAAGAGCGGGGGGATTACGAGCAGTACTTC. This encodes CSADLEERGDYEQYF. V usage is TRBV20-1 and J usage is TRBJ2-7; 9 bases align to TRBD2. The CDR3 is 15 residues long. Germline CDR1 reads DFQATT; CDR2 reads SNEGSKA (reference sequence). V lost 6 bases to trimming and J lost 4 bases; unmatched junction nucleotides: 13.

As concerns this clonotype: Since a much larger clone is just one base distant, this may be a read error. The J gene is TRBJ1-1, the V gene TRBV25-1; D unclear. The CDR3 runs to 11 residues. Trimming stripped 3 bases from V and 4 bases from J, with 3 bases between. Germline loops: CDR1 MGHDK, CDR2 SYGVNS. This chain's CDR3 is CASSDSTEAFF. As DNA, the CDR3 is TGTGCCAGCAGTGACAGCACTGAAGCTTTCTTT.

This clonotype was counted only a few times. The rearrangement links TRBV4-1 to TRBJ1-2, with TRBD1 matching 9 bases. J gave up 4 bases and V 7 bases, and 22 bases lay outside the gene matches. Germline-derived CDR1 and CDR2 are MGHRA and YSYEKL. The CDR3 runs 19 residues. CDR3 sequence reads: CASTRRAWGSGQGRYGYTF. The CDR3 region has the DNA TGCGCCAGCACCCGACGGGCCTGGGGCTCGGGACAGGGCCGCTATGGCTACACCTTC.

The sample holds many counts of this clonotype. The rearrangement uses TRBV5-1 and TRBJ2-7; 7 bases are a match to TRBD1. The J segment lost 2 bases and the V segment lost 5 bases, leaving 10 bases of the junction unmatched. Germline V lookup: CDR1 SGHRS, CDR2 YFSETQ. The CDR3 loop spans 15 amino acids. CDR3 region: CASSRDRALPYEQYF. For the CDR3, the DNA is TGCGCCAGCAGTCGCGACAGGGCCCTTCCCTACGAGCAGTACTTC.

Ten or more counts support this clonotype. The J gene is TRBJ2-2, the V gene TRBV15, with D possibly being TRBD1 (5 bases). Trimming shortened V by 5 bases and J by 7 bases, and 17 bases separated the two germline ends. The CDR3 consists of 15 residues. CDR1 and CDR2 (germline): LNHNV, YYDKDF (reference sequence). DNA of the CDR3: TGTGCCACCAGCCTAGGTGTAGGGGCCGACGGGGAGCTGTTTTTT. Translation gives CATSLGVGADGELFF. Complete variable domain (other parts from reference TRBV15 and TRBJ2-2): DAMVIQNPRYQVTQFGKPVTLSCSQTLNHNVMYWYQQKSSQAPKLLFHYYDKDFNNEADTPDNFQSRRPNTSFCFLDIRSPGLGDTAMYLCATSLGVGADGELFFGEGSRLTVL.

This clonotype occurred many times. The chain couples TRBV12-3 or TRBV12-4 to TRBJ2-2; tentative D call: TRBD2 (5 bases). The V and J ends lost 6 bases and 6 bases respectively, with 11 bases between them. CDR3 length equals 13 residues. The CDR3 DNA follows: TGTGCCAGCAGACCAACTAGTTCCGGGGAGCTGTTTTTT. Encoded protein: CASRPTSSGELFF.

V is TRBV27 and J is TRBJ2-4; 10 nucleotides match TRBD2. CDR3 size: 16 residues. From germline, CDR1 is MNHEY and CDR2 SMNVEV (reference sequence). V lost 4 bases, J lost 1 base, and 4 bases stayed unmatched. The CDR3 reads CASSSRTSGAKNIQYF. DNA for the CDR3: TGTGCCAGCAGTTCCCGGACTAGCGGCGCCAAAAACATTCAGTACTTC.

This chain connects TRBV7-8 to TRBJ2-7; D is ambiguous. In germline, CDR1 is SGHVS, CDR2 FQNEAQ. Trimming removed 5 bases from V and 3 bases from J, with 11 bases in between. The CDR3 covers 13 residues. The DNA for the CDR3 is TGTGCCAGCAGCCAATTAAACCTCTACGAGCAGTACTTC. Protein product: CASSQLNLYEQYF.

The sample holds a few counts of this clonotype. The chain joins TRBV20-1 to TRBJ1-6; TRBD1 might be the D (5 bases). Germline V gene sequence: CDR1 DFQATT, CDR2 SNEGSKA (reference sequence). V was cut by 3 bases and J by 12 bases, with 15 bases left in between. The CDR3 length is 13 residues. The DNA for the CDR3 is TGCAGTGCTAGGCAGGGCCGGTTTTTACCCCTCCACTTT. This gives the protein CSARQGRFLPLHF.

This clonotype was picked up many times. The chain is built from TRBV7-2 and TRBJ1-1; 8 bases are shared with TRBD1. V dropped 3 bases and J dropped 3; count of bases not matched to a gene: 9. The CDR3 contains 16 residues. In germline, CDR1 is SGHTA, CDR2 FQGNSA. The CDR3 loop reads CASSFPRTGTHTEAFF. CDR3 coding DNA: TGTGCCAGCAGCTTCCCCCGGACAGGGACACACACTGAAGCTTTCTTT.

This clonotype was seen only a few times. The chain has TRBV25-1 and TRBJ2-5, with 7 bases that match TRBD1. V lost 2 bases, J lost 5 bases, and 8 bases stayed unmatched. The CDR3 is 15 residues long. Per the germline V gene, CDR1 is MGHDK and CDR2 is SYGVNS. The CDR3 protein is CASSETTGAAETQYF. The CDR3, as DNA: TGTGCCAGCAGTGAAACAACAGGGGCGGCGGAGACCCAGTACTTC.

This clonotype was seen repeatedly, ten times or more. The rearrangement joins TRBV15 to TRBJ1-2, with no clear D. V was clipped by 3 bases and J by 5 bases, with 10 bases between them. Per germline, CDR1 LNHNV and CDR2 YYDKDF (reference sequence). There are 13 residues in the CDR3. The CDR3 coding sequence is TGTGCCACCAGCAGTATAAACCTATATGGCTACACCTTC. Protein product: CATSSINLYGYTF.

This clonotype occurred many times. The V gene is TRBV20-1, the J gene TRBJ2-7; D may be TRBD1 (6 bases). V lost 3 bases and J lost 6, with 12 bases in between. In germline, CDR1 is DFQATT, CDR2 SNEGSKA (reference sequence). The CDR3 runs to 12 residues. The CDR3 loop reads CSASGRGSEQYF. Here the CDR3 DNA reads TGCAGTGCTAGCGGCAGGGGTTCCGAGCAGTACTTC.

This clonotype was seen many times. The V and J genes are TRBV29-1 and TRBJ2-3, with a possible D match to TRBD2 (5 bases). Germline V gene data show CDR1 as SQVTM and CDR2 as ANQGSEA. Trimming stripped 7 bases from V and 0 bases from J, with 11 bases between. CDR3 length: 13 amino acids. The CDR3, as DNA: TGCAGCGCCGATCGGACTAGCACAGATACGCAGTATTTT. Its protein is CSADRTSTDTQYF.

The chain joins TRBV4-2 to TRBJ2-1; a possible D gene is TRBD1 (6 bases). CDR3 length: 18 residues. Germline-derived CDR1 and CDR2 are LGHNA and YNFKEQ. Deletions cut 4 bases from V and 5 bases from J, with 24 bases between. DNA for the CDR3: TGTGCCAGCAGCCTCGGATTTGACAGGAGTCGGACTGACAATGAGCAGTTCTTC. Protein sequence: CASSLGFDRSRTDNEQFF.

This clonotype has only one observation. The chain links TRBV12-3 or TRBV12-4 to TRBJ1-1; D is ambiguous. V dropped 3 bases and J dropped 7 bases, with 9 bases sitting between them. This CDR3 is 12 amino acids long. The CDR3 sequence: CASSLRWLEAFF. The DNA for the CDR3 is TGTGCCAGCAGTTTGCGGTGGCTTGAAGCTTTCTTT.

The sample holds a few counts of this clonotype. V and J are TRBV18 and TRBJ1-1; D unresolved. With 2 bases removed from V and 1 base from J, the gap between germline ends came to 11 bases. Germline V gene data show CDR1 as KGHSH and CDR2 as LQKENI. The CDR3 has 15 amino acids. The CDR3 protein is CASSPDLTPNTEAFF. The CDR3 nucleotides are TGTGCCAGCTCACCAGACCTAACACCGAACACTGAAGCTTTCTTT.

This clonotype was observed at least ten times. V gene TRBV12-3 or TRBV12-4 combines with J gene TRBJ1-2, with a weak D call TRBD1 (6 bases). V was clipped by 5 bases and J by 5 bases, with 12 bases between them. This CDR3 contains 13 residues. DNA of the CDR3: TGTGCCAGCAGTCAAGTCCAGGGGTATGGCTACACCTTC. Translating it yields CASSQVQGYGYTF.

This chain joins TRBV7-7 and TRBJ2-7; D gene unclear. The V and J ends lost 11 bases and 1 base respectively, with 12 bases between them. Germline CDR1 reads SSHAT; CDR2 reads FNYEAQ (reference sequence). CDR3 size: 12 residues. Here the CDR3 reads CAGSLGSYEQYV. CDR3 in DNA: TGTGCCGGCTCCTTGGGGTCCTACGAGCAGTACGTC.

This clonotype was seen many times. The V and J genes are TRBV6-5 and TRBJ2-1; D is possibly TRBD1 (5 bases). Germline V gene lookup returns CDR1 MNHEY and CDR2 SVGAGI. The V gene lost 2 bases and the J gene lost 2 bases, with 13 bases spanning the gap. This CDR3 region has 16 residues. The CDR3 bases are TGTGCCAGCAGTTACCGGCCCAGGGTACCCTACAATGAGCAGTTCTTC. It encodes CASSYRPRVPYNEQFF.

The V and J genes are TRBV7-2 and TRBJ2-2; 8 bases are shared with TRBD2. CDR1 SGHTA and CDR2 FQGNSA come from the germline V gene. V lost 4 bases, J lost 7 bases, and 14 bases stayed unmatched. The CDR3 loop spans 17 amino acids. The CDR3 is CASSSGPAGAPGGELFF. CDR3 in DNA: TGTGCCAGCAGCTCGGGGCCAGCGGGGGCCCCGGGCGGGGAGCTGTTTTTT. The complete variable domain, with remaining parts taken from reference TRBV7-2 and TRBJ2-2, reads GAGVSQSPSNKVTEKGKDVELRCDPISGHTALYWYRQSLGQGLEFLIYFQGNSAPDKSGLPSDRFSAERTGGSVSTLTIQRTQQEDSAVYLCASSSGPAGAPGGELFFGEGSRLTVL.

This chain uses TRBV4-2 with TRBJ2-1; 12 bases match TRBD2. Trimming removed 4 bases from V and 5 bases from J; junction bases left unmatched: 12. Germline CDR1 LGHNA, CDR2 YNFKEQ. This CDR3 contains 18 residues. CDR3 region: CASSLQLAGGFGDNEQFF. The DNA of the CDR3 is TGTGCCAGCAGCCTCCAACTAGCGGGGGGCTTTGGGGACAATGAGCAGTTCTTC.

The table lists this clonotype with a few counts. The chain combines TRBV6-1 with TRBJ1-2, with 8 bases identical to TRBD1. The CDR3 loop spans 14 amino acids. CDR1 MNHNS and CDR2 SASEGT come from the germline V gene. V lost 6 bases and J lost 2; bases outside the gene matches: 5. The CDR3 nucleotides read TGTGCCAGCAGCAGGACAGGGAAGAACTATGGCTACACCTTC. Translation gives CASSRTGKNYGYTF.

At least ten counts were recorded for this clonotype. V is TRBV5-1 and J is TRBJ2-1; D is undetermined. The V gene lost 3 bases and the J gene lost 3 bases, with 7 bases spanning the gap. Germline assignment: CDR1 SGHRS and CDR2 YFSETQ. The CDR3 length is 13 residues. The CDR3: CASSWNNYNEQFF. CDR3 nucleotide sequence: TGCGCCAGCAGCTGGAACAACTACAATGAGCAGTTCTTC. Drawing the rest from reference TRBV5-1 and TRBJ2-1, the complete variable domain is KAGVTQTPRYLIKTRGQQVTLSCSPISGHRSVSWYQQTPGQGLQFLFEYFSETQRNKGNFPGRFSGRQFSNSRSEMNVSTLELGDSALYLCASSWNNYNEQFFGPGTRLTVL.

The V call is TRBV25-1, the J call TRBJ2-1, with D perhaps TRBD2 (5 bases). Germline V gives CDR1 MGHDK, CDR2 SYGVNS. CDR3 length: 14 residues. Trimming shortened V by 8 bases and J by 4 bases, and 15 bases separated the two germline ends. The CDR3 DNA follows: TGTGCCAGCCTAGCAGGTCCCCTGTACAATGAGCAGTTCTTC. Its protein is CASLAGPLYNEQFF.

The chain recombines TRBV21-1 with TRBJ2-1. TRBV21-1 is a pseudogene. The CDR3 spans 15 residues. The CDR3 DNA is TGTGCCAGCAGCAAAGGCGAAACTGCCTACAATGAGCAGTTCTTC. Protein product: CASSKGETAYNEQFF.

This clonotype was seen ten or more times. This chain joins TRBV7-7 and TRBJ1-1, with D tentatively TRBD1 (6 bases). This CDR3 spans 14 amino acids. In germline, CDR1 is SSHAT, CDR2 FNYEAQ (reference sequence). Trimming pared 7 bases from V and 4 bases from J, leaving 16 bases between. As DNA, the CDR3 is TGTGCCAGCACCATCCAGGGGCCGGGCACTGAAGCTTTCTTT. Protein sequence: CASTIQGPGTEAFF.

The chain has TRBV28 and TRBJ1-6; D perhaps matches TRBD1 (5 bases). V was clipped by 5 bases and J by 7 bases, with 18 bases between them. CDR1 and CDR2 (germline): MDHEN, SYDVKM. The CDR3 covers 16 residues. CDR3 loop: CASSPIWGPTNSPLHF. CDR3 DNA: TGTGCCAGCAGTCCGATATGGGGCCCGACCAATTCACCCCTCCACTTT.